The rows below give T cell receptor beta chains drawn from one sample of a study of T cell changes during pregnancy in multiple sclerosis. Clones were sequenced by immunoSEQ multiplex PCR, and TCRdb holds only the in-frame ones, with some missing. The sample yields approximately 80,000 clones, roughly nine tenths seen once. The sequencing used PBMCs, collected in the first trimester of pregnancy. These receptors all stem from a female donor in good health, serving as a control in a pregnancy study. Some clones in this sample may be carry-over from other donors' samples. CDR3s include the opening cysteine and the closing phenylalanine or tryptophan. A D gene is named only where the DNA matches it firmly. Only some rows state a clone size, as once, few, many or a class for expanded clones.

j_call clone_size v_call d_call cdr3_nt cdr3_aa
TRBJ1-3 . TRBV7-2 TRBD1 TGTGCCAGCAGCTTAGTTACAGGGGCTGGAAACACCATATATTTT CASSLVTGAGNTIYF
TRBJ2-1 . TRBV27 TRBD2 TGTGCCAGCAGTTTAGCTAGGGTAGCGGGCGGCGAATCCTACAATGAGCAGTTCTTC CASSLARVAGGESYNEQFF
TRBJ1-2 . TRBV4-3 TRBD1 TGCGCCAGCAGCCAACGACAGGGGGTCGGCTATGGCTACACCTTC CASSQRQGVGYGYTF
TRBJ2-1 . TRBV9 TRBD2 TGTGCCAGCAGCGTGGACTTGAGCGGGGGGATTAAAAATGAGCAGTTCTTC CASSVDLSGGIKNEQFF
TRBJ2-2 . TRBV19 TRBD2 TGTGCCAGTAGTATGGGAGGGCAGGGATTAACCGGGGAGCTGTTTTTT CASSMGGQGLTGELFF
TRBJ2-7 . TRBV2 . TGTGCCAGCAAAGCAGAGCCCCCGGGATACGAGCAGTACTTC CASKAEPPGYEQYF
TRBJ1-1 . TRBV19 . TGTGCCAGTAGTATAGGAGGCCCTGAAGCTTTCTTT CASSIGGPEAFF
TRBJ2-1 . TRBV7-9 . TGTGCCAGCACCCGCGGAAATGAGCAGTTCTTC CASTRGNEQFF
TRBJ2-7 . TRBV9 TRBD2 TGTGCCAGCAGCGAGACCCTTAGCGGGAACTCCTACGAGCAGTACTTC CASSETLSGNSYEQYF
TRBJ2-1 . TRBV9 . TGTGCCAGCAGCGTAGGGGGATCTGGGGGCGAGGAGCAGTTCTTC CASSVGGSGGEEQFF
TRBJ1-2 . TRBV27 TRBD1 TGTGCCAGCAGTTACAGGGGGGGGAACTATGGCTACACCTTC CASSYRGGNYGYTF
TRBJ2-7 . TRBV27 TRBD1 TGTGCCAGCAGTTCCTCGGGACAGGGTCACGAGCAGTACTTC CASSSSGQGHEQYF
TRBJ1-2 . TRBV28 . TGTGCCAGCAGTCCCCCGGGGGTTAGTCATGGCTACACCTTC CASSPPGVSHGYTF
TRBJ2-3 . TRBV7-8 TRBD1 TGTGCCAGCAGCTTGGACAGGGGCGATACGCAGTATTTT CASSLDRGDTQYF
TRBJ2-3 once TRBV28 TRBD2 TGTGCCAGCAGTCTGCGGGGGGGCGTCACAGATACGCAGTATTTT CASSLRGGVTDTQYF
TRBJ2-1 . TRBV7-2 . TGTGCCAGCACCCCCGCCCCGCGGGGTGAGGAGCAGTTCTTC CASTPAPRGEEQFF
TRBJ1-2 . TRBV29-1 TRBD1 TGCAGCGCTTGGACAGGGGGCTATGGCTACACCTTC CSAWTGGYGYTF
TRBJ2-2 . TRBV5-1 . TGCGCCAGCAGCCCTGAGACAGGGAATGGAGGGACCGGGGAGCTGTTTTTT CASSPETGNGGTGELFF
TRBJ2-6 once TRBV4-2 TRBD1 TGTGCCAGCAGCAACAGACAGGGCTCTGGGGCCAACGTCCTGACTTTC CASSNRQGSGANVLTF
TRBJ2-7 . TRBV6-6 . TGTGCCAGCAGCATAGCGGAATACGAGCAGTACTTC CASSIAEYEQYF
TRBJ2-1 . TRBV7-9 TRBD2 TGTGCCAGCAGCGGAGTTACTAGCGGGATGTTCTATGAGCAGTTCTTC CASSGVTSGMFYEQFF
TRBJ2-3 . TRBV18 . TGTGCCAGCTCACGAGGGACGGGGAGGACAGATACGCAGTATTTT CASSRGTGRTDTQYF
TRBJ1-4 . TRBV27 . TGTGCCAGCATGGGTAGGGGGTTGGGGCGGGAAAAACTGTTTTTT CASMGRGLGREKLFF
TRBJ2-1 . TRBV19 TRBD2 TGTGCCAGTAGTACGGGACGCGGGGGCAATGAGCAGTTCTTC CASSTGRGGNEQFF
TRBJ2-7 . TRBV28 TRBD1 TGTGCCAGCAGTTGGGACAGGTCCTACGAGCAGTACTTC CASSWDRSYEQYF
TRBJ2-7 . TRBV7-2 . TGTGCCAGCAGCTTATCCCTAGGCGAGCAGTACTTC CASSLSLGEQYF
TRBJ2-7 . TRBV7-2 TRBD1 TGTGCCAGCAGCTTAACCGGGACAGGGACGACCTACGAGCAGTACTTC CASSLTGTGTTYEQYF
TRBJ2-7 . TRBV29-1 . TGCAGCCCCGAAGATGGGGCTTCCTCCTACGAGCAGTACTTC CSPEDGASSYEQYF
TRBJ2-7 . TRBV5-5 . TGTGCCAGCAGCATCGACTTGACTTACTCCTACGAGCAGTACTTC CASSIDLTYSYEQYF
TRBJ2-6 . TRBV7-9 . TGTGCCAGCACCAAACAGTCTCCTGGGGCCAACGTCCTGACTTTC CASTKQSPGANVLTF
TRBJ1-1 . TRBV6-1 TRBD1 TGTGCCAGCAGTGTAAACCAGGGGGCGCCCACTGAAGCTTTCTTT CASSVNQGAPTEAFF
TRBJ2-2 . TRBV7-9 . TGTGCCAGCAGCTCAATCACGAGGGCCCCCACCGGGGAGCTGTTTTTT CASSSITRAPTGELFF
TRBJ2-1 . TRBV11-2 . TGTGCCAGCAGCTCCCATACTAGGCGGAGAAATCAGTTCTTC CASSSHTRRRNQFF
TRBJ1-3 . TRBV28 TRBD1 TGTGCCAGCAGTACAGGGGTGGGAAACACCATATATTTT CASSTGVGNTIYF
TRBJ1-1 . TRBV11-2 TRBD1 TGTGCCAGCAGCCGAGGACAGGGAATGAACACTGAAGCTTTCTTT CASSRGQGMNTEAFF
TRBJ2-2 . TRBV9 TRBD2 TGTGCCACTAGGGGAACTAGCGACCCCACCGGGGAGCTGTTTTTT CATRGTSDPTGELFF
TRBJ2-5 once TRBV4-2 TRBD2 TGTGCCAGCAGCCAAGAGGGACTAGCGGGGGGGCCCAGAGAGACCCAGTACTTC CASSQEGLAGGPRETQYF
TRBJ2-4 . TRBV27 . TGTGCCAGCAGCCGGCAGGGAGCCAAAAACATTCAGTACTTC CASSRQGAKNIQYF
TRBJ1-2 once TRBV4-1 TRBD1 TGCGCCAGCAGCCAAGTTTACAGGGGGGACTATGGCTACACCTTC CASSQVYRGDYGYTF
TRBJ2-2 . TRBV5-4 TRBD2 TGTGCCAGCAGCTTGGAGGGCGGGAGGGGTACCGGGGAGCTGTTTTTT CASSLEGGRGTGELFF
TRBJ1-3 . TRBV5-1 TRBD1 TGCGCCAGCAGCTTCACCATCCTCGGGACAGTTGGCTCTGGAAACACCATATATTTT CASSFTILGTVGSGNTIYF
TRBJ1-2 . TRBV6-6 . TGTGCCAGCACTCGAGGGGAGGCTGGCTACACCTTC CASTRGEAGYTF